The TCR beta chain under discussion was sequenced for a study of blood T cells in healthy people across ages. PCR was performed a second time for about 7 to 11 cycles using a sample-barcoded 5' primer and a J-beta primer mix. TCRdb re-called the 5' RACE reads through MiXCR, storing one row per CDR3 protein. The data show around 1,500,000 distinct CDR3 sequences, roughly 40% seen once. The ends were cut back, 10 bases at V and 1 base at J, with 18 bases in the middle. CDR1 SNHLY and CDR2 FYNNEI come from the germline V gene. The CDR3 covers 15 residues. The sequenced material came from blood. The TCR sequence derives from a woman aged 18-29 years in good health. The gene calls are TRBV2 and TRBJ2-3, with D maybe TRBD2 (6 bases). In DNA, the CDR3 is TGTGCCAAATCTGGCGGAGGGCCACGCACAGATACGCAGTATTTT. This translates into CAKSGGGPRTDTQYF.